This T cell receptor (beta chain) originates from a study of neurological immune-mediated disorders. This clonotype was detected ten times or more. In TCRdb, the 5' RACE reads were re-called with MiXCR into one record per CDR3 protein. There are about 66,000 distinct CDR3 sequences in the sample; roughly 3.2% occur only once, and over 3.5% lies in the top ten. V lost 6 bases, J lost 9 bases, and 12 bases stayed unmatched. Germline CDR1 SGHTA, CDR2 FQGTGA. The CDR3 sequence is 15 residues long. The sample taken for sequencing was PBMCs. The clonotype was recovered from a man between 40 and 49 years old with multiple sclerosis. V gene TRBV7-3 combines with J gene TRBJ2-1; 9 bases line up with TRBD1. The CDR3 loop reads CASSTTGGTMVEQFF. In nucleotides, the CDR3 is TGTGCCAGCAGTACCACAGGGGGCACCATGGTTGAGCAGTTCTTC.